What follows are 20 T cell receptor beta chains derived from one specimen sequenced in a study of shared clonotypes between healthy human individuals. The protocol was immunoSEQ multiplex PCR, while the TCRdb copy is restricted to in-frame clones and leaves out a portion. The table shows approximately 1.4 million clones, with 95% to 99% occurring only once. Sample: naive CD4+ T cells sorted from blood. Noted subset: CD45RA+ positively selected. These receptors all stem from a man aged 25 to 40 in good health.

The chain links TRBV2 to TRBJ1-1; D remains ambiguous. V lost 8 bases to trimming and J lost 5 bases, with 6 bases between them. The CDR3 spans 10 residues. The germline V gene has CDR1 SNHLY and CDR2 FYNNEI. In nucleotides, the CDR3 is TGTGCCAGCCTGAGGACTGAAGCTTTCTTT. The encoded protein is CASLRTEAFF.

The chain employs TRBV7-8 and TRBJ2-2; 7 bases are a match to TRBD2. The CDR3 is made up of 16 amino acids. Germline CDR1 and CDR2: SGHVS and FQNEAQ. V was pared by 5 bases and J by 3 bases, with 9 bases of the junction left unmatched. CDR3 amino acids: CASSAGASGYTGELFF. CDR3 DNA: TGTGCCAGCAGCGCCGGGGCTAGCGGTTACACCGGGGAGCTGTTTTTT.

CDR3 DNA: TGTGCCAGCAGTTTGGTCGTCACGGGGCCCCAGCATTTT. Residues: CASSLVVTGPQHF. The genes are TRBV28 and TRBJ1-5, with D hard to call. Between the trimmed V and J ends, which lost 3 bases and 9 bases, there was a span of 12 bases. This CDR3 spans 13 amino acids. CDR1 MDHEN and CDR2 SYDVKM come from the germline V gene.

The J gene is TRBJ1-2, the V gene TRBV10-2, with D unresolved. V was cut by 10 bases and J by 8 bases, with 23 bases left in between. The CDR3 runs to 14 residues. CDR1 and CDR2 (germline): WSHSY, SAAADI. As DNA, the CDR3 is TGCGCCACCCAAAGGACCAATACTGTGGAGGGCTACACCTTC. It specifies CATQRTNTVEGYTF.

The CDR3 here is CASSLVFSRLAVLDEQFF. The CDR3 DNA follows: TGTGCCAGCAGCTTAGTCTTTTCACGGCTAGCGGTTTTGGATGAGCAGTTCTTC. This chain uses TRBV11-2 with TRBJ2-1, with 7 bases lining up with TRBD2. The CDR3 is 18 amino acids. Germline V CDR1 and CDR2: SGHAT, FQNNGV. V was pared by 1 base and J by 8 bases, with 17 bases of the junction left unmatched.

CDR3 DNA: TGTGCCAGCAGCTCGGGACTAGCGGAGCTCTCCTACAATGAGCAGTTCTTC. It codes for CASSSGLAELSYNEQFF. J is TRBJ2-1 and V is TRBV7-9; 11 positions match TRBD2. This CDR3 is 17 amino acids long. Germline assignment: CDR1 SEHNR and CDR2 FQNEAQ (reference sequence). V dropped 4 bases and J dropped 0; count of bases not matched to a gene: 5.

The rearrangement links TRBV4-1 to TRBJ2-1; D call uncertain. CDR3 length: 15 amino acids. V was pared by 0 bases and J by 6 bases, with 12 bases between. Per germline, CDR1 MGHRA and CDR2 YSYEKL. Written as DNA, the CDR3 is TGCGCCAGCAGCCAAGATATCGATAGGAGCAATGAGCAGTTCTTC. It codes for CASSQDIDRSNEQFF.

The rearrangement links TRBV27 to TRBJ2-7, with D perhaps matching TRBD1 (5 bases). Trimming removed 7 bases at V and 3 bases at J, with 13 bases between. The CDR3 covers 13 residues. Germline values: CDR1 MNHEY, CDR2 SMNVEV (reference sequence). The CDR3 DNA reads as TGTGCCAGCAATCGGGCAGGGAACTACGAGCAGTACTTC. Its translation: CASNRAGNYEQYF.

This clone was recorded only once. This chain links TRBV27 with TRBJ2-7, with D possibly called TRBD1 or TRBD2 (5 bases each). V lost 3 bases and J lost 6, with 18 bases in between. Germline values: CDR1 MNHEY, CDR2 SMNVEV (reference sequence). The CDR3 contains 15 residues. CDR3 in amino acids: CASSLFTRGLGEQYF. The CDR3 DNA is TGTGCCAGCAGTTTGTTTACTAGGGGTTTGGGCGAGCAGTACTTC.

This clone is a singleton in its sample. V gene TRBV18 combines with J gene TRBJ2-7; weak D call: TRBD2 (5 bases). Per germline, CDR1 KGHSH and CDR2 LQKENI. This CDR3 region has 15 residues. The V end was cut by 2 bases, the J end by 3 bases, with 14 bases between. CDR3 sequence reads: CASSPRRPAGYEQYF. The CDR3 DNA follows: TGTGCCAGCTCACCAAGACGTCCGGCGGGCTACGAGCAGTACTTC.

This chain uses TRBV5-1 with TRBJ2-6, with D perhaps matching TRBD1 (6 bases). The CDR3 has 15 residues. V lost 2 bases to trimming and J lost 2 bases, with 8 bases between them. Germline V gives CDR1 SGHRS, CDR2 YFSETQ. The CDR3 coding sequence is TGCGCCAGCAGCTTTGGACAGACTGGGGCCAACGTCCTGACTTTC. This codes for CASSFGQTGANVLTF. Together with reference TRBV5-1 and TRBJ2-6, the CDR3 gives the full variable domain: KAGVTQTPRYLIKTRGQQVTLSCSPISGHRSVSWYQQTPGQGLQFLFEYFSETQRNKGNFPGRFSGRQFSNSRSEMNVSTLELGDSALYLCASSFGQTGANVLTFGAGSRLTVL.

This sequence joins TRBV6-1 and TRBJ1-1, with a possible D match to TRBD1 (6 bases). CDR3 length: 11 amino acids. V dropped 6 bases and J dropped 7 bases, with 9 bases sitting between them. Germline V gene data show CDR1 as MNHNS and CDR2 as SASEGT. The CDR3 sequence: CASRGAGEAFF. In DNA, the CDR3 is TGTGCCAGCAGGGGGGCAGGTGAAGCTTTCTTT.

The V and J genes are TRBV5-1 and TRBJ2-5; D is possibly TRBD1 or TRBD2 (5 bases each). The V and J ends lost 0 bases and 7 bases respectively, with 10 bases between them. The CDR3 extends over 13 amino acids. Germline CDR1 is SGHRS and CDR2 is YFSETQ. The CDR3 sequence: CASSLGGRGTQYF. The CDR3 DNA reads TGCGCCAGCAGCTTGGGGGGCCGGGGGACCCAGTACTTC.

The J gene is TRBJ1-2, the V gene TRBV9; possible D gene TRBD1, 5 bases. V lost 4 bases and J 4 bases, leaving 17 bases between the germline ends. CDR3 size: 15 residues. CDR1 is SGDLS, CDR2 YYNGEE, per germline. The CDR3 DNA follows: TGTGCCAGCAGCTCCCTGGGAGGGGAGACCTATGGCTACACCTTC. Residues: CASSSLGGETYGYTF.

The chain joins TRBV7-9 to TRBJ2-5; 7 bases align to TRBD2. Germline V gene data show CDR1 as SEHNR and CDR2 as FQNEAQ (reference sequence). This CDR3 has 14 residues. Trimming at V came to 1 base and at J to 4 bases, leaving 3 bases not matched to a gene. CDR3 region: CASSLGASGETQYF. Written as DNA, the CDR3 is TGTGCCAGCAGCTTAGGGGCTAGCGGAGAGACCCAGTACTTC. The full variable domain, its missing parts supplied by reference TRBV7-9 and TRBJ2-5, is DTGVSQNPRHKITKRGQNVTFRCDPISEHNRLYWYRQTLGQGPEFLTYFQNEAQLEKSRLLSDRFSAERPKGSFSTLEIQRTEQGDSAMYLCASSLGASGETQYFGPGTRLLVL.

The V gene is TRBV21-1, the J gene TRBJ1-3. TRBV21-1 is reported as a pseudogene. The CDR3 covers 15 residues. The CDR3 nucleotides are TGTGCCAGCAGCAACCACCCATCCTCTGGAAACACCATATATTTT. Translated: CASSNHPSSGNTIYF.

The chain couples TRBV9 to TRBJ1-4; weak D call: TRBD1 (6 bases). The CDR3 contains 14 residues. The ends were cut back, 0 bases at V and 10 bases at J, with 13 bases in the middle. CDR1 and CDR2 from the germline V gene are SGDLS and YYNGEE. The CDR3 DNA is TGTGCCAGCAGCGTAGGCCAGGGGCTCGGAAAACTGTTTTTT. Protein product: CASSVGQGLGKLFF.

The chain is built from TRBV28 and TRBJ2-3; 11 positions match TRBD2. J was trimmed by 4 bases and V by 4 bases; bases with no gene match: 4. The CDR3 has 15 residues. Germline-derived CDR1 and CDR2 are MDHEN and SYDVKM. CDR3 residues: CASSSPSGRSDTQYF. In DNA form, the CDR3 reads TGTGCCAGCAGTTCTCCTAGCGGGAGGTCAGATACGCAGTATTTT.

The rearrangement links TRBV29-1 to TRBJ1-2; D gene uncertain. V shed 3 bases and J shed 8 bases, with 16 bases lying between them. Germline assignment: CDR1 SQVTM and CDR2 ANQGSEA. The CDR3 runs 13 residues. Here the CDR3 DNA reads TGCAGCGTTGACCGAGAGAGGAAGGCAGGCTACACCTTC. It translates to CSVDRERKAGYTF.

V gene TRBV7-9 combines with J gene TRBJ2-1, with TRBD1 identical over 7 bases. Unmatched junction bases numbered 3, after V lost 3 bases and J lost 1 base. This CDR3 spans 15 amino acids. Germline assignment: CDR1 SEHNR and CDR2 FQNEAQ (reference sequence). In DNA form, the CDR3 reads TGTGCCAGCAGCTTCGACAGGGTGTCCTACAATGAGCAGTTCTTC. It translates to CASSFDRVSYNEQFF. Using reference TRBV7-9 and TRBJ2-1 for the parts outside the CDR3, the full variable domain is DTGVSQNPRHKITKRGQNVTFRCDPISEHNRLYWYRQTLGQGPEFLTYFQNEAQLEKSRLLSDRFSAERPKGSFSTLEIQRTEQGDSAMYLCASSFDRVSYNEQFFGPGTRLTVL.